Sequencing of this T cell receptor beta chain was carried out in a study of cytomegalovirus exposure and HLA in healthy donors. Study-wide results and caveats: Later analysis identified several of the most significant clusters that appeared linked to common viral pathogens.

It was with 60 Vbeta and 13 Jbeta primers that the PCR ran. Profiled with immunoSEQ multiplex PCR; TCRdb holds only in-frame clones, not every one. The repertoire consists of tens of thousands of clones, with more than 80% occurring once and the leading ten covering 9% to 13%. Notes on this clone: Antigen specificity is unknown.

Losses at the gene ends were 3 bases for V and 4 bases for J; bases not matched to a gene: 7. The germline CDR1 and CDR2 sequences are SGHNT and YYREEE (reference sequence). The CDR3 spans 15 residues. Sequenced sample: PBMCs. The genes are TRBV5-4 and TRBJ1-2; 9 bases agree with TRBD1. The receptor was isolated from a woman aged 25 to 39 in good health and CMV-seropositive. The CDR3 DNA reads TGTGCCAGCAGCTACGGACAGGGGATCGCCTATGGCTACACCTTC. It codes for CASSYGQGIAYGYTF.